The next 26 T cell receptor beta chains were all read from a single sample in a study of T-cell memory formation after mild COVID-19. TCRdb re-called the 5' RACE reads through MiXCR, storing one row per CDR3 protein. Of tens of thousands of distinct CDR3 sequences in the sample, about 6.8% are singletons; the top ten hold 0.79%. Sequenced sample: PBMCs or a T cell subset sorted from them (not recorded which). The receptor set was obtained from an adult who had mild COVID-19 (a few samples of this study predate the infection). Cell type and time point are not known.

This clonotype was detected many times. This chain uses TRBV12-3 or TRBV12-4 with TRBJ1-6; tentatively, D is TRBD1 (6 bases). V was trimmed by 1 base and J by 13 bases, leaving 8 bases between them. The CDR3 consists of 12 residues. The CDR3 DNA follows: TGTGCCAGCAGTTTAGTGGGGGCCCCCCTCCACTTT. Translation gives CASSLVGAPLHF.

This clonotype has a count of ten or more. V and J are TRBV24-1 and TRBJ1-2; D gene uncertain. CDR1 and CDR2 (germline): KGHDR, SFDVKD. This CDR3 comprises 14 residues. Trimming took 4 bases from V and 4 from J, leaving 12 bases between them. In DNA, the CDR3 is TGTGCCACCAGTGACCGCTGGACGACCTATGGCTACACCTTC. This gives the protein CATSDRWTTYGYTF.

Many counts were recorded for this clonotype. V usage is TRBV7-2 and J usage is TRBJ2-1, with D possibly TRBD2 on 5 matching bases. CDR1 and CDR2 from the germline V gene are SGHTA and FQGNSA. The CDR3 consists of 20 residues. V dropped 4 bases and J dropped 0 bases, with 25 bases sitting between them. In nucleotides, the CDR3 is TGTGCCAGCAGCTCCCCCGGGATCCACAGAGCGGCGAGCTCCTACAATGAGCAGTTCTTC. It codes for CASSSPGIHRAASSYNEQFF.

This clonotype has ten or more counts. This chain's CDR3 is CASRGTGRNIQYF. DNA of the CDR3: TGTGCCAGCAGGGGGACAGGGAGAAACATTCAGTACTTC. V is TRBV12-3 or TRBV12-4 and J is TRBJ2-4; 9 nucleotides agree with TRBD1. This CDR3 spans 13 amino acids. J was trimmed by 6 bases and V by 6 bases; bases with no gene match: 3.

The V call is TRBV6-5, the J call TRBJ2-1; 16 bases map to TRBD2. The CDR3 is 16 amino acids. Germline lookup yields CDR1 MNHEY and CDR2 SVGAGI. Germline trimming cut 5 bases from V and 10 bases from J; bases unmatched to any gene: 8. The CDR3 coding sequence is TGTGCCAGCAGTATCCTACCGGGACTAGCGGGAGGGGAGCAGTTCTTC. Its translation is CASSILPGLAGGEQFF.

The V and J genes are TRBV27 and TRBJ2-1; 9 bases fit TRBD1. The germline CDR1 and CDR2 sequences are MNHEY and SMNVEV (reference sequence). V lost 8 bases, J lost 2 bases, and 4 bases stayed unmatched. CDR3 length equals 14 residues. CDR3 coding DNA: TGTGCCAGCGCGGACAGGGGCGCCTACAATGAGCAGTTCTTC. Translated, it gives CASADRGAYNEQFF.

Only a few counts were recorded for this clonotype. The chain uses TRBV25-1 and TRBJ2-7; TRBD2 matches at 10 bases. The germline CDR1 and CDR2 sequences are MGHDK and SYGVNS. CDR3 length equals 17 residues. V gave up 4 bases and J gave up 4 bases; unmatched junction bases: 13. CDR3 nucleotide sequence: TGTGCCAGCAGTGCCCCGGGAGGCCTAGCGGGGGTTTACGAGCAGTACTTC. The encoded protein is CASSAPGGLAGVYEQYF.

The chain employs TRBV2 and TRBJ2-7; 7 nucleotides line up with TRBD1. Germline V gene data show CDR1 as SNHLY and CDR2 as FYNNEI. V lost 8 bases and J lost 0; bases outside the gene matches: 10. The CDR3 is 15 amino acids. The DNA of the CDR3 is TGTGCCAGCGCCGGGACAGCAAGGATCTCCTACGAGCAGTACTTC. Translated, it gives CASAGTARISYEQYF.

The gene calls are TRBV2 and TRBJ1-1, with 7 bases matching TRBD1. J lost 2 bases, V lost 7 bases, and 4 bases had no gene match. The CDR3 covers 13 residues. Germline CDR1 reads SNHLY; CDR2 reads FYNNEI. The CDR3 region is CASKKGANTEAFF. The CDR3 DNA reads TGTGCCAGCAAGAAGGGGGCCAACACTGAAGCTTTCTTT.

This clonotype was observed many times. The rearrangement uses TRBV10-3 and TRBJ2-5, with D possibly being TRBD2 (5 bases). Germline loops: CDR1 ENHRY, CDR2 SYGVKD. The V and J ends lost 4 bases and 2 bases respectively, with 8 bases between them. The CDR3 loop spans 13 amino acids. The CDR3 is CAISAREQETQYF. The CDR3 region has the DNA TGTGCCATCAGTGCGAGGGAACAAGAGACCCAGTACTTC.

This clonotype has a count of ten or more. J is TRBJ2-7 and V is TRBV4-3, with a weak D call TRBD1 (5 bases). Germline V CDR1 and CDR2: LGHNA, YSLEER. The CDR3 extends over 15 amino acids. Trimming pared 4 bases from V and 0 bases from J, leaving 13 bases between. The chain's CDR3 is CASSLGYQGSYEQYF. CDR3 bases: TGCGCCAGCAGCCTGGGTTATCAGGGCTCCTACGAGCAGTACTTC.

With respect to this clonotype: Given the absence of the conserved phenylalanine or tryptophan at the CDR3 end, a read error is likely. The chain has TRBV6-5 and TRBJ1-2, with D uncertain. Germline values: CDR1 MNHEY, CDR2 SVGAGI. The V end was cut by 5 bases, the J end by 7 bases, with 11 bases between. CDR3 length equals 12 residues. CDR3 loop: CASSGRKAGYTL. CDR3 in DNA: TGTGCCAGCAGTGGGAGGAAGGCTGGCTACACCTTA.

This clonotype was seen at least ten times. The rearrangement links TRBV6-1 to TRBJ2-1; 7 bases line up with TRBD1. Unmatched junction bases numbered 4, after V lost 6 bases and J lost 2 bases. Germline CDR1 is MNHNS and CDR2 is SASEGT. The CDR3 consists of 14 residues. CDR3 DNA sequence: TGTGCCAGCAGGACAGGGAGTACCTACAATGAGCAGTTCTTC. It yields the protein CASRTGSTYNEQFF.

This chain uses TRBV6-5 with TRBJ2-5; tentatively, D is TRBD2 (6 bases). V lost 6 bases and J 5 bases, leaving 13 bases between the germline ends. The CDR3 consists of 13 residues. From germline, CDR1 is MNHEY and CDR2 SVGAGI. The CDR3 sequence: CASRNRRDETQYF. DNA of the CDR3: TGTGCCAGCAGAAACAGGCGGGACGAGACCCAGTACTTC.

This clonotype was detected ten times or more. The chain uses TRBV6-5 and TRBJ1-4; D remains ambiguous. This CDR3 contains 13 residues. Germline V gene sequence: CDR1 MNHEY, CDR2 SVGAGI. The V and J ends lost 5 bases and 8 bases respectively, with 12 bases between them. This CDR3 reads CASSPPGREKLFF. Written as DNA, the CDR3 is TGTGCCAGCAGTCCCCCGGGCAGAGAAAAACTGTTTTTT.

This sequence joins TRBV24-1 and TRBJ1-5; 11 positions match TRBD1. Germline V CDR1 and CDR2: KGHDR, SFDVKD. J gave up 3 bases and V 3 bases, and 6 bases lay outside the gene matches. The CDR3 is made up of 17 amino acids. The CDR3 coding sequence is TGTGCCACCAGTGATCCCGGGACAGGGGGTTACAATCAGCCCCAGCATTTT. It specifies CATSDPGTGGYNQPQHF.

This clonotype was recorded a few times. J is TRBJ1-1 and V is TRBV5-1; a weak D match, TRBD1 (5 bases). The germline gives CDR1 SGHRS, CDR2 YFSETQ. The ends were cut back, 0 bases at V and 6 bases at J, with 12 bases in the middle. This CDR3 is 14 amino acids long. The CDR3 protein is CASSLVGEVAEAFF. The CDR3 DNA reads as TGCGCCAGCAGCTTGGTGGGGGAGGTCGCTGAAGCTTTCTTT.

This clonotype was observed many times. The J gene is TRBJ1-6, the V gene TRBV2; D possibly corresponds to TRBD1 (6 bases). There are 15 residues in the CDR3. V lost 6 bases and J lost 10, with 19 bases in between. In germline, CDR1 is SNHLY, CDR2 FYNNEI. Here the CDR3 reads CASRGASSFDSPLHF. The CDR3 region has the DNA TGTGCCAGCAGGGGGGCCAGCAGCTTTGACTCACCCCTCCACTTT.

This clonotype occurred many times. The CDR3 sequence is CASSSYRDRDHYEQYF. CDR3 sequence (DNA): TGTGCCAGCAGCTCCTACAGGGACAGGGACCACTACGAGCAGTACTTC. The chain employs TRBV7-6 and TRBJ2-7, with TRBD1 identical over 9 bases. Germline assignment: CDR1 SGHVS and CDR2 FNYEAQ. Trimming removed 4 bases from V and 3 bases from J; junction bases left unmatched: 10. The CDR3 runs 16 residues.

This clonotype was found many times. The gene calls are TRBV3-1 and TRBJ2-1; no definite D call. The V and J ends lost 1 base and 9 bases respectively, with 10 bases between them. The CDR3 consists of 13 residues. Germline loops: CDR1 LGHDT, CDR2 YNNKEL (reference sequence). CDR3 protein: CASSQARRAEQFF. The CDR3, as DNA: TGTGCCAGCAGCCAAGCTCGTCGGGCTGAGCAGTTCTTC.

This clonotype was seen a handful of times. The chain uses TRBV18 and TRBJ2-5; D call uncertain. Trimming removed 2 bases from V and 4 bases from J, with 8 bases in between. Germline-derived CDR1 and CDR2 are KGHSH and LQKENI. The CDR3 length is 13 residues. CDR3 residues: CASSPSIGETQYF. CDR3 nucleotide sequence: TGTGCCAGCTCACCATCCATCGGAGAGACCCAGTACTTC.

This rearrangement joins TRBV5-4 to TRBJ1-2; D is perhaps TRBD1 (6 bases). V shed 1 base and J shed 5 bases, with 9 bases lying between them. The length of the CDR3 is 13 residues. Germline V gives CDR1 SGHNT, CDR2 YYREEE (reference sequence). This CDR3 reads CASSLNREYGYTF. DNA of the CDR3: TGTGCCAGCAGCTTGAACAGGGAGTATGGCTACACCTTC.

This clonotype was seen a handful of times. This chain uses TRBV11-2 with TRBJ2-5; 7 nucleotides match TRBD1. This CDR3 has 17 amino acids. V shed 1 base and J 2 bases; nucleotides not matched to a gene: 10. In germline, CDR1 is SGHAT, CDR2 FQNNGV. The CDR3 spells CASSLGTGPKPQETQYF. CDR3 nucleotides: TGTGCCAGCAGCTTAGGGACAGGCCCGAAACCTCAAGAGACCCAGTACTTC.

The gene calls are TRBV5-5 and TRBJ1-4; TRBD1 might be the D (6 bases). The CDR3 runs to 16 residues. Germline V gene lookup returns CDR1 SGHKS and CDR2 YYEKEE (reference sequence). Trimming removed 4 bases from V and 5 bases from J, with 18 bases in between. Here the CDR3 DNA reads TGTGCCAGCAGCCGAGAACTCCAGGGGAACAATGAAAAACTGTTTTTT. Protein product: CASSRELQGNNEKLFF.

Only a few counts were recorded for this clonotype. This chain connects TRBV7-3 to TRBJ2-1, with 7 bases lining up with TRBD1. The V and J ends lost 5 bases and 5 bases, in that order; junction bases with no gene match: 18. CDR1 and CDR2 from the germline V gene are SGHTA and FQGTGA. The CDR3 extends over 18 amino acids. DNA for the CDR3: TGTGCCAGCAGCCTTTCCCCAGTTAGAGGGGGCGTGAACAATGAGCAGTTCTTC. Residues: CASSLSPVRGGVNNEQFF.

This clonotype was found a few times. J is TRBJ1-3 and V is TRBV7-2; weak D call: TRBD1 (5 bases). Germline values: CDR1 SGHTA, CDR2 FQGNSA. Trimming stripped 5 bases from V and 4 bases from J, with 12 bases between. There are 14 residues in the CDR3. The CDR3 protein is CASSAGRGGNTIYF. In DNA form, the CDR3 reads TGTGCCAGCAGCGCCGGCCGGGGGGGAAACACCATATATTTT.